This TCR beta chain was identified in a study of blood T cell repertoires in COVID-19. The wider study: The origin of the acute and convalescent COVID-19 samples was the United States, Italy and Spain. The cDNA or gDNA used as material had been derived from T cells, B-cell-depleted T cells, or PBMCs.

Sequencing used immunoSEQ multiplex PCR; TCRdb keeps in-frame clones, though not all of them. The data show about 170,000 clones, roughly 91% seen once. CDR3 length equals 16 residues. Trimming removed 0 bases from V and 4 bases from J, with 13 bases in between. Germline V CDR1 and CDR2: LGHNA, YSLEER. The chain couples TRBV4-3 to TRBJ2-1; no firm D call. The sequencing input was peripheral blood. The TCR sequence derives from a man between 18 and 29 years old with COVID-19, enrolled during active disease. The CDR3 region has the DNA TGCGCCAGCAGCCAAGAGGTGAGCGCCGTTTACAATGAGCAGTTCTTC. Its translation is CASSQEVSAVYNEQFF.